This T cell receptor (beta chain) was observed in a study of T cell responses to AZD1222 COVID-19 vaccine. Study outcomes and limitations: Females made up more of the donors, who were largely white British, and clonal diversity may have come out too low. Among AZD1222 vaccinees, only six were seropositive at baseline.

With regard to this clone: Antigen: not known.

Sequencing used immunoSEQ multiplex PCR; TCRdb keeps in-frame clones, though not all of them. The sample lists roughly 150,000 clones, 85% to 90% occurring once. The TCR comes from an adult who received the AZD1222 COVID-19 vaccine. The sequenced sample was peripheral blood, obtained 28 days after the second AZD1222 dose.

The CDR3 coding sequence is TGTGCCAGCGTATCCGCCCGGGACAGGGTCACTGGCTACACCTTC. Translated: CASVSARDRVTGYTF. V is TRBV6-5 and J is TRBJ1-2, with 9 bases matching TRBD1. With 8 bases clipped from V and 7 bases from J, the junction kept 14 bases outside the gene matches. The CDR3 totals 15 residues. In germline, CDR1 is MNHEY, CDR2 SVGAGI.